This TCR beta chain was sequenced for a study of cytomegalovirus exposure and HLA in healthy donors. Study background: Caucasian-associated ancestry cluster membership applied to around 80% of approximately 400 genotyped donors.

The PCR had 60 Vbeta and 13 Jbeta primers. Authors' methods: About 12 million of the roughly 80 million unique TCR beta chains counted in a later analysis were shared. This table comes from immunoSEQ multiplex PCR, and its TCRdb copy is limited to in-frame clones, with some not included. That table supplies the V and J calls and clone size; D and trimming were determined from the DNA. The sample records some 150,000 clones, roughly 80% being singletons. With respect to this clone: Its antigen is undetermined.

Findings and limits, study-wide: Among TCR sequences, most were rare, though some public TCRs appeared in many donors. Immune exposure information comprised only CMV serostatus.

In germline, CDR1 is SGHTA, CDR2 FQGTGA. The CDR3 runs to 13 residues. Deletions cut 4 bases from V and 2 bases from J, with 8 bases between. The chain links TRBV7-3 to TRBJ1-1; D is perhaps TRBD1 (6 bases). This TCR came from a woman in her thirties in good health and CMV-seropositive. Specimen: PBMCs. The CDR3 region has the DNA TGTGCCAGCAGCTCGGACAGTAACACTGAAGCTTTCTTT. It encodes CASSSDSNTEAFF.